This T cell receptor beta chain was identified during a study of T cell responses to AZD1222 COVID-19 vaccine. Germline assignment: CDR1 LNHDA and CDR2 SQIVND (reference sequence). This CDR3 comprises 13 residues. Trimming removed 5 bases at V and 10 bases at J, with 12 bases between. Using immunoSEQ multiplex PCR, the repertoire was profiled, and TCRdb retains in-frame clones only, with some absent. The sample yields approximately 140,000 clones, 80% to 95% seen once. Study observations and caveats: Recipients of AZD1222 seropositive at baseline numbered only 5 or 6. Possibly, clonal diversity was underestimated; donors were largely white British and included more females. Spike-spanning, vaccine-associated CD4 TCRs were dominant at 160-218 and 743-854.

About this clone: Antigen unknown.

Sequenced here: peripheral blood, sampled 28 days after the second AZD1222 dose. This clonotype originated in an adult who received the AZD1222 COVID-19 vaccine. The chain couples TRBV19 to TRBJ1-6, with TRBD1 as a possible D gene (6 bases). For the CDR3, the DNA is TGTGCCAGTAGTCCCCGACAGGACTCACCCCTCCACTTT. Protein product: CASSPRQDSPLHF.